One sample yielded the 10 T cell receptor beta chains listed below, sequenced in a study of T cell responses to AZD1222 COVID-19 vaccine. Libraries were prepared by immunoSEQ multiplex PCR; TCRdb keeps only in-frame clonotypes and omits some of them. This table holds 99,000 or so clones, 88% found once. Sample: peripheral blood, taken on day 0 of AZD1222 vaccination. These receptors were collected from an adult in good health.

This clone was recorded once. This sequence joins TRBV10-1 and TRBJ1-2; 7 nucleotides align to TRBD1. The CDR3 is 10 amino acids. V lost 11 bases and J lost 6; bases outside the gene matches: 3. Germline lookup yields CDR1 WNHNN and CDR2 SYGVQD (reference sequence). For the CDR3, the DNA is TGCGCCCGACAGGGCGATGGCTACACCTTC. It specifies CARQGDGYTF.

J is TRBJ1-6 and V is TRBV28, with D possibly being TRBD1 (6 bases). Germline V gene sequence: CDR1 MDHEN, CDR2 SYDVKM. The CDR3 loop spans 14 amino acids. With 6 bases removed from V and 8 bases from J, the gap between germline ends came to 14 bases. CDR3 region: CASRPGRGHSPLHF. Written as DNA, the CDR3 is TGTGCCAGCAGGCCCGGCAGGGGACATTCACCCCTCCACTTT. Full variable domain (outside the CDR3, taken from reference TRBV28 and TRBJ1-6): DVKVTQSSRYLVKRTGEKVFLECVQDMDHENMFWYRQDPGLGLRLIYFSYDVKMKEKGDIPEGYSVSREKKERFSLILESASTNQTSMYLCASRPGRGHSPLHFGNGTRLTVT.

In DNA, the CDR3 is TGTGCCAGCAGTGAAAACAGGGGATTTGAGCAGTTCTTC. It codes for CASSENRGFEQFF. The rearrangement uses TRBV25-1 and TRBJ2-1, with 7 bases lining up with TRBD1. Germline V CDR1 and CDR2: MGHDK, SYGVNS. Germline trimming cut 2 bases from V and 9 bases from J; bases unmatched to any gene: 4. The CDR3 has 13 residues.

The chain is built from TRBV29-1 and TRBJ2-1, with 13 bases aligning to TRBD2. Trimming removed 6 bases from V and 9 bases from J; junction bases left unmatched: 11. Germline CDR1 is SQVTM and CDR2 is ANQGSEA. The CDR3 contains 15 residues. The CDR3 nucleotides are TGCAGCGTCGAAATACTAGCGGGAGGGCCACGTGAGCAGTTCTTC. Translated: CSVEILAGGPREQFF.

The chain joins TRBV27 to TRBJ2-5, with 8 nucleotides matching TRBD1. The CDR3 runs to 14 residues. The V and J ends lost 5 bases and 5 bases, in that order; junction bases with no gene match: 7. Germline-derived CDR1 and CDR2 are MNHEY and SMNVEV (reference sequence). In nucleotides, the CDR3 is TGTGCCAGCAGTCGGCAGGGGGCGCGGGAGACCCAGTACTTC. Translating it yields CASSRQGARETQYF.

The chain recombines TRBV30 with TRBJ2-7; TRBD2 matches at 13 bases. Germline CDR1 reads GTSNPN; CDR2 reads SVGIG (reference sequence). The V gene end was trimmed by 3 bases and the J gene end by 5 bases; junction bases not matched to a gene: 4. The length of the CDR3 is 14 residues. The CDR3, as DNA: TGTGCCTGGAGCCAGGGACTAGCGGGAAACGAGCAGTACTTC. As protein: CAWSQGLAGNEQYF.

This rearrangement joins TRBV7-9 to TRBJ2-1; TRBD1 matches 12 bases. V gave up 5 bases and J gave up 6 bases; unmatched junction bases: 8. Germline CDR1 SEHNR, CDR2 FQNEAQ (reference sequence). CDR3 length: 16 amino acids. The CDR3 protein is CASSPSGQGAGNEQFF. CDR3 coding DNA: TGTGCCAGCAGCCCATCGGGACAGGGGGCTGGCAATGAGCAGTTCTTC.

The V and J genes are TRBV6-6 and TRBJ2-7, with D tentatively TRBD2 (5 bases). Germline V gene lookup returns CDR1 MNHNY and CDR2 SVGAGI (reference sequence). This CDR3 has 12 residues. V was pared by 4 bases and J by 7 bases, with 11 bases between. The CDR3, as DNA: TGTGCCAGCAGTTCCACAGAGCGGGAGCAGTACTTC. It translates to CASSSTEREQYF.

This clone was seen a handful of times. The rearrangement links TRBV28 to TRBJ1-2; no firm D call. This CDR3 is built from 12 residues. Trimming removed 5 bases from V and 8 bases from J, with 12 bases in between. Germline V gene data show CDR1 as MDHEN and CDR2 as SYDVKM. Here the CDR3 DNA reads TGTGCCAGCAGTGCGAACTTGGGAGGCTACACCTTC. It encodes CASSANLGGYTF.

CDR3 sequence reads: CASSPEVYGYTF. The CDR3 nucleotides read TGTGCCAGCTCACCAGAGGTCTATGGCTACACCTTC. The chain uses TRBV18 and TRBJ1-2; D gene uncertain. This CDR3 region has 12 residues. CDR1 and CDR2 (germline): KGHSH, LQKENI. The V and J ends lost 2 bases and 4 bases respectively, with 5 bases between them. The full variable domain, with the rest looked up from reference TRBV18 and TRBJ1-2, is NAGVMQNPRHLVRRRGQEARLRCSPMKGHSHVYWYRQLPEEGLKFMVYLQKENIIDESGMPKERFSAEFPKEGPSILRIQQVVRGDSAAYFCASSPEVYGYTFGSGTRLTVV.